This is a list of T cell receptor beta chains from one sample in a study of T cells in Graves' hyperthyroidism and ophthalmopathy. TCRdb used MiXCR to reprocess the multiplex PCR reads, holding one entry per CDR3 protein. The sample carries more than 550,000 distinct CDR3 sequences, approximately 15% recorded once. The sequenced material came from blood. Receptor source: a man aged 45-65 years with Graves' hyperthyroidism. Both conserved end residues are part of each CDR3. Each record gives: V gene, D gene, clone size, J gene, CDR3 protein, CDR3 DNA. D genes are given only for firm matches. Clone size appears in some rows only: once, few, many, or a class for an expanded clone.

V gene: TRBV2
D gene: -
clone size: many
J gene: TRBJ2-7
CDR3 protein: CASTDGGQPYEQYF
CDR3 DNA: TGTGCCAGCACCGACGGGGGACAGCCCTACGAGCAGTACTTC

V gene: TRBV18
D gene: TRBD1
clone size: many
J gene: TRBJ1-4
CDR3 protein: CASSRQGEHEKLFF
CDR3 DNA: TGTGCCAGCTCACGACAGGGCGAACATGAAAAACTGTTTTTT

V gene: TRBV30
D gene: -
clone size: few
J gene: TRBJ1-5
CDR3 protein: CAWSQGLEPQHF
CDR3 DNA: TGTGCCTGGAGTCAGGGGTTGGAGCCCCAGCATTTT

V gene: TRBV11-2
D gene: -
clone size: -
J gene: TRBJ1-1
CDR3 protein: CASSLGGGFTKNTEAFF
CDR3 DNA: TGTGCCAGCAGCTTGGGGGGGGGATTCACAAAAAACACTGAAGCTTTCTTT

V gene: TRBV5-1
D gene: TRBD2
clone size: -
J gene: TRBJ2-5
CDR3 protein: CASSQLAGVGETQYF
CDR3 DNA: TGCGCCAGCAGCCAATTAGCGGGAGTAGGGGAGACCCAGTACTTC

V gene: TRBV19
D gene: -
clone size: many
J gene: TRBJ2-2
CDR3 protein: CASSIRGHKNTGELFF
CDR3 DNA: TGTGCCAGTAGTATACGGGGACACAAGAACACCGGGGAGCTGTTTTTT

V gene: TRBV25-1
D gene: -
clone size: few
J gene: TRBJ1-3
CDR3 protein: CASTPYGTNGNTIYF
CDR3 DNA: TGTGCCAGCACACCCTACGGGACAAATGGAAACACCATATATTTT

V gene: TRBV28
D gene: -
clone size: many
J gene: TRBJ2-3
CDR3 protein: CASSLFRGYADTQYF
CDR3 DNA: TGTGCCAGCAGTTTATTCAGGGGATACGCAGATACGCAGTATTTT

V gene: TRBV10-3
D gene: -
clone size: many
J gene: TRBJ1-3
CDR3 protein: CAISPGNTIYF
CDR3 DNA: TGTGCCATCAGTCCTGGAAACACCATATATTTT

V gene: TRBV5-1
D gene: -
clone size: many
J gene: TRBJ1-1
CDR3 protein: CASSDTTVNTEAFF
CDR3 DNA: TGCGCCAGCAGCGATACAACAGTGAACACTGAAGCTTTCTTT

V gene: TRBV6-5
D gene: TRBD1
clone size: many
J gene: TRBJ1-3
CDR3 protein: CASSYQLPDRRGNTIYF
CDR3 DNA: TGTGCCAGCAGTTACCAACTCCCGGACAGGCGTGGAAACACCATATATTTT

V gene: TRBV6-1
D gene: TRBD2
clone size: -
J gene: TRBJ2-1
CDR3 protein: CASGVAGIYNEQFF
CDR3 DNA: TGTGCCAGCGGCGTAGCGGGGATCTACAATGAGCAGTTCTTC

V gene: TRBV29-1
D gene: TRBD1
clone size: many
J gene: TRBJ1-2
CDR3 protein: CSVGQGLEYGYTF
CDR3 DNA: TGCAGCGTGGGACAGGGGCTGGAATATGGCTACACCTTC

V gene: TRBV7-2
D gene: TRBD1
clone size: many
J gene: TRBJ1-5
CDR3 protein: CASSTRTGGWNQPQHF
CDR3 DNA: TGTGCCAGCAGCACCAGGACAGGGGGTTGGAATCAGCCCCAGCATTTT

V gene: TRBV6-2/TRBV6-3
D gene: TRBD1
clone size: many
J gene: TRBJ2-7
CDR3 protein: CASRGDRDEQYF
CDR3 DNA: TGTGCCAGCAGGGGGGACAGAGACGAGCAGTACTTC